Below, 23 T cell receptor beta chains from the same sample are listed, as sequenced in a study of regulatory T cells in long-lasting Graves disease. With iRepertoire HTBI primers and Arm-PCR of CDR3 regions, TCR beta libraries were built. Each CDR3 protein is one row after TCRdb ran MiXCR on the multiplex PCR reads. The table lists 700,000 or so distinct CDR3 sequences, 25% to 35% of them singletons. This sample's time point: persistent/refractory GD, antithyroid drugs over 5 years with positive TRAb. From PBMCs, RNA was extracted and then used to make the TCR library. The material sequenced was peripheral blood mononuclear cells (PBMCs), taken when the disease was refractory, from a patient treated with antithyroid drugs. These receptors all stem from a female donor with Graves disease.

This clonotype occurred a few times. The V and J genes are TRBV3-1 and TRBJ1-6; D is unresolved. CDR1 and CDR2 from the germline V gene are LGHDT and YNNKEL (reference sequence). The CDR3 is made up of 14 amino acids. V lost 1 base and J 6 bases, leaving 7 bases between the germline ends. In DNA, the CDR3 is TGTGCCAGCAGCCAAGGGGGTACTAATTCACCCCTCCACTTT. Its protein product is CASSQGGTNSPLHF.

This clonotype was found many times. CDR3: CASSLVGWNTEAFF. CDR3 nucleotides: TGTGCCAGCAGCTTAGTGGGGTGGAACACTGAAGCTTTCTTT. V is TRBV11-2 and J is TRBJ1-1; D gene unclear. The CDR3 sequence is 14 residues long. Germline assignment: CDR1 SGHAT and CDR2 FQNNGV. V was cut by 1 base and J by 1 base, with 7 bases left in between.

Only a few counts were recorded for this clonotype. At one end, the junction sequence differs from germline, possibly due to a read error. CDR3 residues: CAWSPSFGSLFDF. The CDR3, as DNA: TGTGCCTGGAGCCCCAGTTTTGGCTCACTCTTCGACTTC. The rearrangement joins TRBV30 to TRBJ2-7, with no clear D. The CDR3 loop spans 13 amino acids. Germline V gene sequence: CDR1 GTSNPN, CDR2 SVGIG (reference sequence).

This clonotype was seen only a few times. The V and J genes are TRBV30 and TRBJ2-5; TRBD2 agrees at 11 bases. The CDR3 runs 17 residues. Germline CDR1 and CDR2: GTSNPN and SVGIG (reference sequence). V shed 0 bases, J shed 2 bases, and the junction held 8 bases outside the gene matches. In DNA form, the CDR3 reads TGTGCCTGGAGTGTATCACTAGCGGGAGTGGGACAAGAGACCCAGTACTTC. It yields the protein CAWSVSLAGVGQETQYF.

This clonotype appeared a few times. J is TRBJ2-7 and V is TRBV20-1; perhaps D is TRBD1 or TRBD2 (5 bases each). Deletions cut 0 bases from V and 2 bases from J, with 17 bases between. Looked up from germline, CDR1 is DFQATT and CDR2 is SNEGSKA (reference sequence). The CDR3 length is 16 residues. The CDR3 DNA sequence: TGCAGTGCTAGAGAGCGTGGGGCGGGCCTACCCTACGAGCAGTACTTC. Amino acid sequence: CSARERGAGLPYEQYF.

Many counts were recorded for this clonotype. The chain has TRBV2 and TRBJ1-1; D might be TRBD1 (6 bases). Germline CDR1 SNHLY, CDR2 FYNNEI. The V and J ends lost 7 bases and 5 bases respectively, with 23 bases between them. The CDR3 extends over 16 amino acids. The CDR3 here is CASIPVGQTEGTEAFF. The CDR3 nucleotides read TGTGCCAGCATCCCTGTGGGACAAACGGAGGGGACTGAAGCTTTCTTT.

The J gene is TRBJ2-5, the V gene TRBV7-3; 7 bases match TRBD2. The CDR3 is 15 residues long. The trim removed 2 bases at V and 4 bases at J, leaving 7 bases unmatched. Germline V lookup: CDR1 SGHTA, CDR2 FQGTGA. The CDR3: CASSLDRGSRETQYF. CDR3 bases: TGTGCCAGCAGCTTAGATCGCGGGAGTCGAGAGACCCAGTACTTC.

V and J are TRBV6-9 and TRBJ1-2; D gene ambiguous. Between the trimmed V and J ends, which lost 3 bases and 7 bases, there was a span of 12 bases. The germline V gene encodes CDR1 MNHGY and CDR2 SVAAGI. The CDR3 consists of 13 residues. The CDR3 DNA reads TGTGCCAGCAGTTACGGGCAGGCGGGTGGCTACACCTTC. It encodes CASSYGQAGGYTF.

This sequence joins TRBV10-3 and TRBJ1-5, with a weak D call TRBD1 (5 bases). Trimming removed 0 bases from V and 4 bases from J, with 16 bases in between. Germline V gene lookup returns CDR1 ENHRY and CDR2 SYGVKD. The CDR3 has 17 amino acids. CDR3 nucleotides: TGTGCCATCAGTGAGTCGATTACAGGAAACCTTAATCAGCCCCAGCATTTT. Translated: CAISESITGNLNQPQHF.

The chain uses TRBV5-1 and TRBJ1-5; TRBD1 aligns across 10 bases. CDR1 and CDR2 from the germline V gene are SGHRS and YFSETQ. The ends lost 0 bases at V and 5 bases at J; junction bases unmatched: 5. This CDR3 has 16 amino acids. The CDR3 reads CASSLGPGQGHQPQHF. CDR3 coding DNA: TGCGCCAGCAGCTTGGGGCCGGGACAGGGGCATCAGCCCCAGCATTTT.

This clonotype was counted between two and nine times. CDR3 protein: CSASSLGQGASNTEAFF. The CDR3 DNA is TGCAGTGCTAGTTCTCTGGGACAGGGGGCCTCGAACACTGAAGCTTTCTTT. The chain is built from TRBV20-1 and TRBJ1-1; 12 nucleotides align to TRBD1. V lost 3 bases and J lost 1; bases outside the gene matches: 9. This CDR3 contains 17 residues. Per germline, CDR1 DFQATT and CDR2 SNEGSKA (reference sequence).

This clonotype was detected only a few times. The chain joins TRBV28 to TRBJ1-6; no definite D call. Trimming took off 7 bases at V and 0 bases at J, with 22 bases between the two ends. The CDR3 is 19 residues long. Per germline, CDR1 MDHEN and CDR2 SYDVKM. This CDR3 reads CASTEPVSLYSSYNSPLHF. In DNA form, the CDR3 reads TGTGCCAGCACCGAACCCGTATCACTGTACAGCTCCTATAATTCACCCCTCCACTTT.

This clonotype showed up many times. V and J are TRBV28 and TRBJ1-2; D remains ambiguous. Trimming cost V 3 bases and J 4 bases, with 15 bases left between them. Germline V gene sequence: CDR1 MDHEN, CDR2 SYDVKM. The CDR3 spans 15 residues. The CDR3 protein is CASSFPAPGGYGYTF. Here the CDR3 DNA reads TGTGCCAGCAGTTTCCCAGCGCCCGGCGGCTATGGCTACACCTTC.

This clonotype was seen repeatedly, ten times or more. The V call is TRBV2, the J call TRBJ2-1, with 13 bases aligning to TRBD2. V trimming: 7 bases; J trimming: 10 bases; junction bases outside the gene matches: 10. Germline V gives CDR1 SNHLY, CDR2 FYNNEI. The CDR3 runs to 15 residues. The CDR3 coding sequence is TGTGCCAGCATAATCGGACTAGCGGGAGAGCGGGAGCAGTTCTTC. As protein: CASIIGLAGEREQFF.

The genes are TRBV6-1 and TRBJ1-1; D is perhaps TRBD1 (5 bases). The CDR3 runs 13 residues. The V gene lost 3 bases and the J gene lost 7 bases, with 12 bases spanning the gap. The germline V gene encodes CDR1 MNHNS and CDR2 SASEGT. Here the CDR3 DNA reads TGTGCCAGCAGTGATGGAGGGACTGGTGAAGCTTTCTTT. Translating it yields CASSDGGTGEAFF.

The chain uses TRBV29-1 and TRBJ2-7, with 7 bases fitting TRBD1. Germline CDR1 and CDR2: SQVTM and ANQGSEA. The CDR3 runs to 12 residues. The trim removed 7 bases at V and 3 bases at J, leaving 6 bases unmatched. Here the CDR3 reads CSGMGQSYEQYF. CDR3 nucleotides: TGCAGCGGGATGGGACAGAGCTACGAGCAGTACTTC.

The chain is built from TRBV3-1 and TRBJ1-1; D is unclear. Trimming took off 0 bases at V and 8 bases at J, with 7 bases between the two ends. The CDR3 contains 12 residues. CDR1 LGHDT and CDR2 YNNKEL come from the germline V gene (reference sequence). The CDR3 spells CASSQDLGEAFF. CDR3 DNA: TGTGCCAGCAGCCAAGATCTGGGCGAAGCTTTCTTT. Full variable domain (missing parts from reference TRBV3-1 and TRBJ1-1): DTAVSQTPKYLVTQMGNDKSIKCEQNLGHDTMYWYKQDSKKFLKIMFSYNNKELIINETVPNRFSPKSPDKAHLNLHINSLELGDSAVYFCASSQDLGEAFFGQGTRLTVV.

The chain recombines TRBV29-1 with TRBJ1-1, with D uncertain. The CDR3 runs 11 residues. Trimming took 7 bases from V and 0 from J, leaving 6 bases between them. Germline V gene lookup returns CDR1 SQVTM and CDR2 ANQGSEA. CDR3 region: CSGSMNTEAFF. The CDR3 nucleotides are TGCAGCGGTTCGATGAACACTGAAGCTTTCTTT. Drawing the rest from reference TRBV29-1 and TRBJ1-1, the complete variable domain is SAVISQKPSRDICQRGTSLTIQCQVDSQVTMMFWYRQQPGQSLTLIATANQGSEATYESGFVIDKFPISRPNLTFSTLTVSNMSPEDSSIYLCSGSMNTEAFFGQGTRLTVV.

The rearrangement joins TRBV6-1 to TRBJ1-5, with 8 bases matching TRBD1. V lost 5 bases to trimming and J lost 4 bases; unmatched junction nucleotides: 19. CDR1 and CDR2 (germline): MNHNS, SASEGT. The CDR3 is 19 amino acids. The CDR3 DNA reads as TGTGCCAGCAGTCCGCAACCACCATTCCAGGGGGCGGGTAATCAGCCCCAGCATTTT. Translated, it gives CASSPQPPFQGAGNQPQHF.

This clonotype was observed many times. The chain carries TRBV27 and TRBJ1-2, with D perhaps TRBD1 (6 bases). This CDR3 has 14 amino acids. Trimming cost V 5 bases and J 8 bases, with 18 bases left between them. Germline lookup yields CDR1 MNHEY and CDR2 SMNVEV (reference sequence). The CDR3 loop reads CASSAGPGAIGYTF. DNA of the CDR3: TGTGCCAGCAGTGCTGGTCCGGGGGCGATAGGCTACACCTTC.

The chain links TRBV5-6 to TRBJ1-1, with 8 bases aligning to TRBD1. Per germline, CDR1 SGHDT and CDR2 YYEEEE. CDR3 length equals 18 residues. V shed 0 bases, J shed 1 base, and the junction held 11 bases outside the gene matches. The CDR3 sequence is CASSLARGPQSPNTEAFF. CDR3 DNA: TGTGCCAGCAGCTTGGCCAGGGGGCCCCAGTCTCCGAACACTGAAGCTTTCTTT. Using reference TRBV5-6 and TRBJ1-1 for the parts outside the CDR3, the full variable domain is DAGVTQSPTHLIKTRGQQVTLRCSPKSGHDTVSWYQQALGQGPQFIFQYYEEEERQRGNFPDRFSGHQFPNYSSELNVNALLLGDSALYLCASSLARGPQSPNTEAFFGQGTRLTVV.

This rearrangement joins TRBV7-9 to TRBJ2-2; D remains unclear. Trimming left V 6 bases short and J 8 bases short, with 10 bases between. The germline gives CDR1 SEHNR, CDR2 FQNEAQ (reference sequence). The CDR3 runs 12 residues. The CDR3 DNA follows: TGTGCCAGCAGTATCAGCCGTGGGGAGCTGTTTTTT. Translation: CASSISRGELFF.

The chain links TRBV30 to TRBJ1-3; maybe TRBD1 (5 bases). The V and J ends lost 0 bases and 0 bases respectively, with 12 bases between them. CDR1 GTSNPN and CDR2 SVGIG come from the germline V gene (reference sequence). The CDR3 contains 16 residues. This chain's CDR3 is CAWSVYRLHSGNTIYF. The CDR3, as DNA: TGTGCCTGGAGTGTATACAGGTTACACTCTGGAAACACCATATATTTT. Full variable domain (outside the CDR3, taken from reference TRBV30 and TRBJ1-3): SQTIHQWPATLVQPVGSPLSLECTVEGTSNPNLYWYRQAAGRGLQLLFYSVGIGQISSEVPQNLSASRPQDRQFILSSKKLLLSDSGFYLCAWSVYRLHSGNTIYFGEGSWLTVV.